The 13 T cell receptor beta chains below were found in one sample sequenced in a study of cytomegalovirus exposure and HLA in healthy donors. The PCR used 60 Vbeta and 13 Jbeta primers. Clones were sequenced by immunoSEQ multiplex PCR, and TCRdb holds only the in-frame ones, with some missing. The sample includes 160,000 or so clones, roughly four fifths seen only once; the top ten take 4.3%. Sample: PBMCs. The receptors shown here come from a man aged 40-50 years in good health and CMV-seronegative.

This sequence joins TRBV18 and TRBJ2-7; D uncertain. In germline, CDR1 is KGHSH, CDR2 LQKENI. The V gene lost 0 bases and the J gene lost 4 bases, with 7 bases spanning the gap. This CDR3 comprises 13 residues. CDR3: CASSPPSVYEQYF. The CDR3 DNA reads TGTGCCAGCTCACCACCGAGCGTGTACGAGCAGTACTTC.

The chain is built from TRBV5-4 and TRBJ2-1; a possible D gene is TRBD1 (6 bases). V gave up 2 bases and J gave up 6 bases, with 12 bases separating them. The CDR3 covers 14 residues. From germline, CDR1 is SGHNT and CDR2 YYREEE (reference sequence). CDR3 sequence reads: CASSFLSGVNEQFF. In DNA, the CDR3 is TGTGCCAGCAGCTTTTTATCAGGGGTCAATGAGCAGTTCTTC.

The chain is built from TRBV2 and TRBJ2-7, with D unresolved. CDR1 SNHLY and CDR2 FYNNEI come from the germline V gene. Trimming pared 3 bases from V and 6 bases from J, leaving 9 bases between. The CDR3 totals 12 residues. CDR3 nucleotides: TGTGCCAGCAGTGAGTATGGCGGCGAGCAGTACTTC. Protein product: CASSEYGGEQYF.

The V and J genes are TRBV7-3 and TRBJ1-2; D gene uncertain. Between the trimmed V and J ends, which lost 5 bases and 5 bases, there was a span of 18 bases. This CDR3 region has 15 residues. From germline, CDR1 is SGHTA and CDR2 FQGTGA. The CDR3 loop reads CASSPSGSVDYGYTF. The CDR3 DNA follows: TGTGCCAGCAGCCCCTCCGGTTCTGTAGATTATGGCTACACCTTC.

The genes are TRBV13 and TRBJ2-5, with TRBD2 identical over 8 bases. With the DNA end fitting TRBJ2-7 better, the J assignment may be wrong. Per the germline V gene, CDR1 is PRHDT and CDR2 is FYEKMQ (reference sequence). The CDR3 is 14 amino acids. In nucleotides, the CDR3 is TGTGCCAGCAGCTTGGGACTAGGGGACTACGAGCAGTACTTC. Its protein is CASSLGLGDYEQYF.

The chain has TRBV6-5 and TRBJ1-2, with a tentative D call TRBD1 (6 bases). Germline CDR1 MNHEY, CDR2 SVGAGI. V was cut by 2 bases and J by 6 bases, with 16 bases left in between. The CDR3 runs 15 residues. The CDR3 DNA reads TGTGCCAGCAGTTACCGGATTCAAAGGGACAATGGCTACACCTTC. This codes for CASSYRIQRDNGYTF.

In its sample, this clone was seen once. The chain carries TRBV21-1 and TRBJ2-2; the table's D gene call, TRBD2, was not cross checked with the DNA. TRBV21-1 is a listed pseudogene. This CDR3 is built from 17 residues. Written as DNA, the CDR3 is TGTGCCAGTCGATACCTGGGACCTCGGAGGGCCACCGGGGAGCTGTTTTTT. Protein: CASRYLGPRRATGELFF.

This clone was counted between two and nine times. This chain uses TRBV9 with TRBJ2-3; D possibly corresponds to TRBD2 (6 bases). The V gene lost 4 bases and the J gene lost 2 bases, with 11 bases spanning the gap. Germline CDR1 SGDLS, CDR2 YYNGEE. The CDR3 has 14 amino acids. The CDR3 loop is CASSPTSLTDTQYF. The DNA for the CDR3 is TGTGCCAGCAGCCCCACTAGCCTCACAGATACGCAGTATTTT.

The rearrangement links TRBV9 to TRBJ1-6; no clear D. The CDR3 extends over 15 amino acids. Trimming cost V 4 bases and J 8 bases, with 16 bases left between them. Per germline, CDR1 SGDLS and CDR2 YYNGEE. The CDR3 is CASSLGQIGDSPLHF. Here the CDR3 DNA reads TGTGCCAGCAGCTTAGGGCAAATCGGGGATTCACCCCTCCACTTT.

The rearrangement uses TRBV5-1 and TRBJ1-2; D is unresolved. Per germline, CDR1 SGHRS and CDR2 YFSETQ. The CDR3 length is 13 residues. The V and J ends lost 4 bases and 3 bases respectively, with 10 bases between them. The CDR3 protein is CASSQVLDYGYTF. DNA of the CDR3: TGCGCCAGCAGCCAGGTTCTCGACTATGGCTACACCTTC.

V and J are TRBV6-5 and TRBJ2-7; maybe TRBD2 (6 bases). CDR3 length: 15 amino acids. Per the germline V gene, CDR1 is MNHEY and CDR2 is SVGAGI. Trimming took 0 bases from V and 2 from J, leaving 11 bases between them. The CDR3 spells CASSYSWGGPYEQYF. DNA of the CDR3: TGTGCCAGCAGTTACTCCTGGGGAGGCCCCTACGAGCAGTACTTC.

This chain joins TRBV4-1 and TRBJ1-4, with a possible D match to TRBD1 (6 bases). The CDR3 runs 15 residues. Trimming removed 2 bases at V and 8 bases at J, with 15 bases between. Looked up from germline, CDR1 is MGHRA and CDR2 is YSYEKL. The CDR3 bases are TGCGCCAGCAGCCAAAATGACAGGAGCACCGAAAAACTGTTTTTT. It yields the protein CASSQNDRSTEKLFF.

The chain has TRBV28 and TRBJ2-7; TRBD2 matches 9 bases. CDR3 size: 15 residues. From germline, CDR1 is MDHEN and CDR2 SYDVKM. V lost 3 bases to trimming and J lost 4 bases; unmatched junction nucleotides: 7. CDR3 residues: CASSFPAGGLYEQYF. CDR3 bases: TGTGCCAGCAGTTTCCCGGCGGGGGGGCTTTACGAGCAGTACTTC.